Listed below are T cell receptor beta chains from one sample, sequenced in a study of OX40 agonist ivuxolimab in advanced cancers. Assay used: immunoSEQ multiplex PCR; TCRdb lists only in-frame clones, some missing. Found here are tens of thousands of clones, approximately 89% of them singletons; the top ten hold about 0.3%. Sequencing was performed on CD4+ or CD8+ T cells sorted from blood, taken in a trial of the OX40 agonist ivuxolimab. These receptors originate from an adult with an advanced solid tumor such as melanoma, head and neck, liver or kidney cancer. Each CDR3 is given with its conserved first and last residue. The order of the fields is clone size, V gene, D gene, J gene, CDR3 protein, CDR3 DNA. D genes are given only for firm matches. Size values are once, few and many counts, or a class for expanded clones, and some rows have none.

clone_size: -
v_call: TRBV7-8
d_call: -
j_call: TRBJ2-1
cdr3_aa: CASSLDPAGSHEQFF
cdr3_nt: TGTGCCAGCAGCCTGGATCCGGCTGGATCCCATGAGCAGTTCTTC

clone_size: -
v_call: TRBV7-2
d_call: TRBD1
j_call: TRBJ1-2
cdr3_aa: CASSAGQVDYGYTF
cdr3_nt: TGTGCCAGCAGCGCTGGACAGGTGGACTATGGCTACACCTTC

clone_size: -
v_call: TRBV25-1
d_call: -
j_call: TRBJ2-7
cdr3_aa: CASIQTGVFNEQYF
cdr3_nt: TGTGCCAGCATTCAAACAGGAGTTTTCAACGAGCAGTACTTC

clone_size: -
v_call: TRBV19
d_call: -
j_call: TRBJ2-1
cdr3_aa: CASSIPRAMPSNEQFF
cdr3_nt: TGTGCCAGTAGTATCCCCCGGGCCATGCCAAGCAATGAGCAGTTCTTC

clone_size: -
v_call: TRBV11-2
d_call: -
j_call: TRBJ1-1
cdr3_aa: CASSLVPDSEAFF
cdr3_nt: TGTGCCAGCAGCTTAGTTCCTGACTCTGAAGCTTTCTTT

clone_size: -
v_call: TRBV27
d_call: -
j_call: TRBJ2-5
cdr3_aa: CASSLWSREVETQYF
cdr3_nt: TGTGCCAGCAGTTTATGGTCCAGGGAGGTAGAGACCCAGTACTTC

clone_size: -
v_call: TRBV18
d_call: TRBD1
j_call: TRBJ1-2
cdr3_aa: CASSPLPTGEYGYTF
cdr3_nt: TGTGCCAGCTCACCTTTACCGACAGGGGAATATGGCTACACCTTC

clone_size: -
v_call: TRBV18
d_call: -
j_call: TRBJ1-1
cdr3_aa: CASSPGGSNTEAFF
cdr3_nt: TGTGCCAGCTCACCCGGGGGTTCGAACACTGAAGCTTTCTTT

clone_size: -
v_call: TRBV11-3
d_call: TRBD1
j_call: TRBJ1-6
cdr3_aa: CASSSLLRDSDNSPLHF
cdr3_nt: TGTGCCAGCAGTTCTCTCCTCCGGGACAGCGATAATTCACCCCTCCACTTT

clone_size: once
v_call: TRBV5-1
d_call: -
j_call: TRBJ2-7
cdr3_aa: CASSLAESGSSYEQYF
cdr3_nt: TGCGCCAGCAGCTTGGCCGAGAGCGGTTCATCCTACGAGCAGTACTTC

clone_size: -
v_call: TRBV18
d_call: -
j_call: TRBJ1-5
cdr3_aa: CASSPRRYSNQPQHF
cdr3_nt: TGTGCCAGCTCACCACGAAGGTATAGCAATCAGCCCCAGCATTTT

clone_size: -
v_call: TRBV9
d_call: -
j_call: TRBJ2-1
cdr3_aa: CASSVTGANNEQFF
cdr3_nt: TGTGCCAGCAGCGTGACGGGGGCAAACAATGAGCAGTTCTTC

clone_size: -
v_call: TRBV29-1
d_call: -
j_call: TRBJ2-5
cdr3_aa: CSVSHGRQETQYF
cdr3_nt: TGCAGCGTTTCCCACGGGAGACAAGAGACCCAGTACTTC